This paragraph covers one TCR beta chain sequence. Its target is unknown. This sample was included in a study of graft-versus-host responses after intestinal transplantation. The wider study: Recipients uniformly received anti-thymocyte globulin induction, followed by tacrolimus and steroids for approximately 3 years. The study, taken as a whole, reports: There were GvH clones found in recipient marrow, and some of them appeared first in ileum or blood.

TCRdb keeps only in-frame clones here, not all; method: immunoSEQ multiplex PCR. Of tens of thousands of clones in the sample, 94% were seen once. V lost 5 bases, J lost 3 bases, and 11 bases lay in between. CDR3 length: 13 residues. CDR1 is SGDLS, CDR2 YYNGEE, per germline. The sequencing here drew on unstimulated CD4+ T cells sorted from spleen or lymph node cells, taken before transplant. This receptor was taken from a human donor who was the organ donor for an intestinal transplant. V usage is TRBV9 and J usage is TRBJ1-1; D ambiguous. CDR3 bases: TGTGCCAGCAGTCCTACATGGGACACTGAAGCTTTCTTT. Its protein product is CASSPTWDTEAFF.